The T cell receptor (beta chain) under discussion was sequenced for a study of blood T cell repertoires in COVID-19. At the level of the study: There were acute and convalescent COVID-19 samples, and they came from the United States, Italy and Spain. The analysed material was cDNA or gDNA that came from T cells, B-cell-depleted T cells, or PBMCs.

V was pared by 3 bases and J by 7 bases, with 1 base of the junction left unmatched. Looked up from germline, CDR1 is SGHDT and CDR2 is YYEEEE. This CDR3 has 12 amino acids. Data came from immunoSEQ multiplex PCR; TCRdb stores just in-frame clones and leaves some out. The profile covers about 270,000 clones, with approximately 86% appearing a single time and about 8.8% taken by the ten largest. The chain couples TRBV5-6 to TRBJ2-3; 8 nucleotides line up with TRBD1. Sequencing was carried out using peripheral blood. This TCR was sampled from a man aged 35-49 years with active or convalescent COVID-19. The CDR3 coding sequence is TGTGCCAGCAGCTGGGACAGGTATACGCAGTATTTT. Encoded protein: CASSWDRYTQYF.